This T cell receptor (beta chain) came from a study of T cell responses to AZD1222 COVID-19 vaccine. CDR1 and CDR2 from the germline V gene are SEHNR and FQNEAQ (reference sequence). This CDR3 has 15 residues. Trimming cost V 5 bases and J 1 base, with 9 bases left between them. Some clones are missing from TCRdb's copy, which holds only in-frame ones; the method was immunoSEQ multiplex PCR. The table includes around 100,000 clones, around 91% detected once. General observations from the study: Nearly half of unique spike-specific TCRs reportedly avoided B.1.351 and B.1.1.7 mutated regions. A rise in Spike-specific TCR breadth and depth followed two AZD1222 doses. Researchers took repertoire samples only after the peak T cell response had come.

As for this clone: Its specificity is not known.

The sequence was collected from an adult in good health. This material consisted of peripheral blood, taken on day 0 of AZD1222 vaccination. The rearrangement uses TRBV7-9 and TRBJ2-6; D gene unclear. CDR3 DNA: TGTGCCAGCAGCCTCGCAGGTTCTGGGGCCAACGTCCTGACTTTC. Its protein product is CASSLAGSGANVLTF.